The 24 T cell receptor beta chains presented below share a single source sample, sequenced in a study of cytomegalovirus exposure and HLA in healthy donors. 13 Jbeta primers and 60 Vbeta primers were used for the PCR. The repertoire was sequenced with immunoSEQ multiplex PCR; TCRdb's copy has only in-frame clones and lacks some. The repertoire has some 130,000 clones, 60% to 80% of them found once; the top ten carry more than 0.95%. Sequencing was carried out using PBMCs. Every receptor here comes from a man between 18 and 35 years old in good health and CMV-seronegative.

The chain has TRBV18 and TRBJ2-5, with 8 bases aligning to TRBD1. The CDR3 totals 16 residues. With V trimmed by 0 bases and J by 5 bases, 8 bases remained unmatched. Germline V gene data show CDR1 as KGHSH and CDR2 as LQKENI. Written as DNA, the CDR3 is TGTGCCAGCTCACCACCGCGCTGGACAGGGCTGGAGACCCAGTACTTC. This translates into CASSPPRWTGLETQYF.

V and J are TRBV7-9 and TRBJ2-1; the match to TRBD1 covers 10 bases. This CDR3 is built from 16 residues. V lost 5 bases, J lost 5 bases, and 9 bases stayed unmatched. From germline, CDR1 is SEHNR and CDR2 FQNEAQ (reference sequence). The CDR3 DNA reads TGTGCCAGCAGCGGATCGGGACAGGGGCTCAACAATGAGCAGTTCTTC. Its translation: CASSGSGQGLNNEQFF.

This clone turned up a few times. The rearrangement links TRBV6-5 to TRBJ2-1, with D possibly being TRBD1 (6 bases). The CDR3 has 13 residues. V gave up 2 bases and J gave up 6 bases, with 8 bases separating them. Per germline, CDR1 MNHEY and CDR2 SVGAGI. The CDR3 loop is CASSYLGGNEQFF. The DNA of the CDR3 is TGTGCCAGCAGTTACCTAGGGGGCAATGAGCAGTTCTTC.

In nucleotides, the CDR3 is TGTGCCAGTAGTATAGGGCGGGAAAAACTGTTTTTT. This gives the protein CASSIGREKLFF. The rearrangement uses TRBV19 and TRBJ1-4; D remains unclear. CDR1 is LNHDA and CDR2 is SQIVND in the germline V gene (reference sequence). V gave up 1 base and J gave up 8 bases, with 5 bases separating them. This CDR3 spans 12 amino acids.

J is TRBJ1-2 and V is TRBV4-3, with D hard to call. The germline V and J ends were trimmed by 0 bases and 0 bases, with 5 bases remaining between them. The CDR3 runs 14 residues. Per germline, CDR1 LGHNA and CDR2 YSLEER. CDR3 sequence: CASSQDAANYGYTF. The CDR3 region has the DNA TGCGCCAGCAGCCAAGATGCAGCTAACTATGGCTACACCTTC.

The chain recombines TRBV19 with TRBJ1-5; possible D gene TRBD1, 5 bases. The CDR3 consists of 15 residues. Germline V lookup: CDR1 LNHDA, CDR2 SQIVND (reference sequence). V was clipped by 4 bases and J by 7 bases, with 17 bases between them. CDR3 protein: CASSTKGVSLQPQHF. The CDR3, as DNA: TGTGCCAGTAGTACCAAAGGGGTTAGCTTACAGCCCCAGCATTTT.

In its sample, this clone was seen a few times. The chain employs TRBV5-1 and TRBJ2-3; 14 bases align to TRBD2. This CDR3 region has 16 residues. Losses at the gene ends were 5 bases for V and 3 bases for J; bases not matched to a gene: 5. In germline, CDR1 is SGHRS, CDR2 YFSETQ. CDR3 region: CASRRTSGGPTDTQYF. CDR3 coding DNA: TGCGCCAGCAGAAGGACTAGCGGGGGGCCAACAGATACGCAGTATTTT.

The genes are TRBV5-1 and TRBJ1-1; D ambiguous. Trimming took off 3 bases at V and 2 bases at J, with 2 bases between the two ends. Germline-derived CDR1 and CDR2 are SGHRS and YFSETQ. The CDR3 has 11 amino acids. The CDR3 loop is CASSSNTEAFF. The CDR3 DNA reads TGCGCCAGCAGCTCAAACACTGAAGCTTTCTTT. Together with reference TRBV5-1 and TRBJ1-1, the CDR3 gives the full variable domain: KAGVTQTPRYLIKTRGQQVTLSCSPISGHRSVSWYQQTPGQGLQFLFEYFSETQRNKGNFPGRFSGRQFSNSRSEMNVSTLELGDSALYLCASSSNTEAFFGQGTRLTVV.

This chain uses TRBV2 with TRBJ2-5; D is perhaps TRBD1 (6 bases). Matching the DNA end better, TRBJ2-7 makes the J call doubtful. This CDR3 comprises 14 residues. Per the germline V gene, CDR1 is SNHLY and CDR2 is FYNNEI. The CDR3 spells CASSEGDRPNEQYF. The CDR3 coding sequence is TGTGCCAGCAGTGAGGGTGACAGGCCCAACGAGCAGTACTTC.

The gene calls are TRBV5-1 and TRBJ1-3, with 9 bases that match TRBD1. This CDR3 comprises 17 residues. Losses at the gene ends were 0 bases for V and 0 bases for J; bases not matched to a gene: 4. Looked up from germline, CDR1 is SGHRS and CDR2 is YFSETQ. DNA of the CDR3: TGCGCCAGCAGCTTGGCGGGACAGGGCCACTCTGGAAACACCATATATTTT. This translates into CASSLAGQGHSGNTIYF.

The gene calls are TRBV7-8 and TRBJ1-2, with a weak D call TRBD1 (6 bases). The CDR3 has 16 residues. V lost 0 bases to trimming and J lost 7 bases, with 18 bases between them. From germline, CDR1 is SGHVS and CDR2 FQNEAQ. CDR3 sequence (DNA): TGTGCCAGCAGCTTAGCGCGGGGGCGCGGATCAGGTGGCTACACCTTC. It is translated as CASSLARGRGSGGYTF.

V is TRBV4-3 and J is TRBJ2-7; the D is unclear. The CDR3 extends over 15 amino acids. Germline CDR1 reads LGHNA; CDR2 reads YSLEER. The V end lost 2 bases, the J end lost 3 bases, and 14 bases lay between the germline ends. CDR3 residues: CASSQNSHTLYEQYF. CDR3 nucleotide sequence: TGCGCCAGCAGCCAAAACAGTCATACTCTCTACGAGCAGTACTTC.

This clone was found a few times. The gene calls are TRBV2 and TRBJ2-5; D is possibly TRBD2 (5 bases). From germline, CDR1 is SNHLY and CDR2 FYNNEI. The V and J ends lost 4 bases and 2 bases respectively, with 14 bases between them. This CDR3 has 15 residues. In DNA, the CDR3 is TGTGCCAGCAGTGCTCTCGGAGGATCTCAAGAGACCCAGTACTTC. It translates to CASSALGGSQETQYF.

J is TRBJ1-6 and V is TRBV4-3; TRBD1 might be the D (6 bases). From germline, CDR1 is LGHNA and CDR2 YSLEER. The length of the CDR3 is 22 residues. V was pared by 0 bases and J by 7 bases, with 31 bases between. The CDR3 coding sequence is TGCGCCAGCAGCCAAGAATCGGCCCAACCGGGACACCATTTGGGGCCGAATTCACCCCTCCACTTT. Protein sequence: CASSQESAQPGHHLGPNSPLHF.

This clone came up once. The chain links TRBV25-1 to TRBJ2-5; possible D gene TRBD1, 6 bases. CDR1 and CDR2 (germline): MGHDK, SYGVNS. The CDR3 runs to 15 residues. Trimming removed 1 base at V and 4 bases at J, with 13 bases between. The CDR3 nucleotides are TGTGCCAGCAGTGAATTGAGACAGGTGGTAGAGACCCAGTACTTC. This gives the protein CASSELRQVVETQYF.

The chain employs TRBV11-2 and TRBJ2-1; D is perhaps TRBD2 (6 bases). Trimming took off 4 bases at V and 9 bases at J, with 13 bases between the two ends. Germline CDR1 and CDR2: SGHAT and FQNNGV. The CDR3 loop spans 13 amino acids. The CDR3 DNA reads TGTGCCAGCAGCTCCATGGGGGGTGGTGAGCAGTTCTTC. Its protein product is CASSSMGGGEQFF.

The V call is TRBV11-2, the J call TRBJ2-2, with 8 bases that match TRBD1. The CDR3 has 16 residues. CDR1 is SGHAT and CDR2 is FQNNGV in the germline V gene. Unmatched junction bases numbered 9, after V lost 5 bases and J lost 4 bases. In DNA form, the CDR3 reads TGTGCCAGCAGCCCAACGACAGGGGCGAGCACCGGGGAGCTGTTTTTT. Translated: CASSPTTGASTGELFF.

The rearrangement uses TRBV4-3 and TRBJ2-1; D unclear. Per the germline V gene, CDR1 is LGHNA and CDR2 is YSLEER. V was shortened by 4 bases and J by 4 bases, with 14 bases between the two germline ends. CDR3 length: 15 residues. CDR3 region: CASSPYPTEYNEQFF. The CDR3 DNA is TGCGCCAGCAGCCCCTACCCTACAGAATACAATGAGCAGTTCTTC.

V is TRBV4-3 and J is TRBJ2-7; 7 bases align to TRBD1. Per the germline V gene, CDR1 is LGHNA and CDR2 is YSLEER. The CDR3 is 15 amino acids. V shed 3 bases, J shed 1 base, and the junction held 6 bases outside the gene matches. CDR3 loop: CASSHRQGGSYEQYF. CDR3 bases: TGCGCCAGCAGCCATAGACAGGGTGGGTCCTACGAGCAGTACTTC.

This clone was picked up one time. The rearrangement links TRBV5-1 to TRBJ2-1, with 9 positions matching TRBD1. V lost 7 bases, J lost 4 bases, and 0 bases stayed unmatched. Germline V gene lookup returns CDR1 SGHRS and CDR2 YFSETQ. The CDR3 spans 12 residues. CDR3 nucleotides: TGCGCCAGCGGGACAGGGTACAATGAGCAGTTCTTC. It is translated as CASGTGYNEQFF. Drawing the rest from reference TRBV5-1 and TRBJ2-1, the complete variable domain is KAGVTQTPRYLIKTRGQQVTLSCSPISGHRSVSWYQQTPGQGLQFLFEYFSETQRNKGNFPGRFSGRQFSNSRSEMNVSTLELGDSALYLCASGTGYNEQFFGPGTRLTVL.

The V call is TRBV5-4, the J call TRBJ2-7, with TRBD1 matching over 8 bases. Per germline, CDR1 SGHNT and CDR2 YYREEE (reference sequence). With 4 bases clipped from V and 5 bases from J, the junction kept 11 bases outside the gene matches. The CDR3 sequence is 15 residues long. The CDR3 spells CASSRRDRSYHEQYF. The CDR3 DNA is TGTGCCAGCAGCCGGAGGGACAGGTCTTACCACGAGCAGTACTTC.

This clone has only a few counts. The chain carries TRBV29-1 and TRBJ1-2; a weak D match, TRBD1 (5 bases). The V gene's germline CDR1 is SQVTM and CDR2 ANQGSEA. Trimming removed 4 bases at V and 9 bases at J, with 18 bases between. The CDR3 has 13 residues. This CDR3 reads CSVAIGQGLSYTF. The CDR3 DNA follows: TGCAGCGTTGCGATTGGGCAGGGTCTGAGCTACACCTTC.

This clone was seen once. The chain has TRBV6-4 and TRBJ2-3; D gene ambiguous. V lost 6 bases and J lost 3, with 16 bases in between. The germline V gene has CDR1 MRHNA and CDR2 SNTAGT. The CDR3 runs 15 residues. The CDR3: CASSPQALSTDTQYF. The CDR3 DNA follows: TGTGCCAGCAGCCCTCAAGCGCTAAGTACAGATACGCAGTATTTT.

The rearrangement joins TRBV7-9 to TRBJ1-4, with no clear D. This CDR3 is built from 13 residues. V dropped 5 bases and J dropped 2 bases, with 6 bases sitting between them. Per the germline V gene, CDR1 is SEHNR and CDR2 is FQNEAQ (reference sequence). CDR3 bases: TGTGCCAGCAGCCTTGTGACTAATGAAAAACTGTTTTTT. As protein: CASSLVTNEKLFF. Complete variable domain (other parts from reference TRBV7-9 and TRBJ1-4): DTGVSQNPRHKITKRGQNVTFRCDPISEHNRLYWYRQTLGQGPEFLTYFQNEAQLEKSRLLSDRFSAERPKGSFSTLEIQRTEQGDSAMYLCASSLVTNEKLFFGSGTQLSVL.